The rows below give T cell receptor beta chains drawn from one sample of a study of cytomegalovirus exposure and HLA in healthy donors. Sequenced by immunoSEQ multiplex PCR; TCRdb stores in-frame clones only, minus some. This sample has around 100,000 clones, with 79% found just once. Sequenced: PBMCs. These TCRs come from a man aged 45-60 years in good health and CMV-seropositive. Both conserved end residues are part of each CDR3. The D gene is left open where the match is weak. Expanded clones get a size class; other rows say once, few or many, or leave the size out.

clone size	V gene	J gene	D gene	CDR3 protein	CDR3 DNA
NA	TRBV6-5	TRBJ2-1	TRBD2	CASREWTSNEQFF	TGTGCCAGCAGGGAATGGACTAGCAATGAGCAGTTCTTC
NA	TRBV28	TRBJ1-5	NA	CASRPIYGVQPQHF	TGTGCCAGCAGACCCATATACGGGGTTCAGCCCCAGCATTTT
few	TRBV6-4	TRBJ2-6	NA	CASSEGPSGANVLTF	TGTGCCAGCAGTGAGGGGCCCTCTGGGGCCAACGTCCTGACTTTC
NA	TRBV2	TRBJ2-1	TRBD1	CASSWDRVNEQFF	TGTGCCAGCAGTTGGGACAGGGTAAATGAGCAGTTCTTC
NA	TRBV2	TRBJ2-2	NA	CASSAESRRGSGGELFF	TGTGCCAGCAGTGCGGAATCAAGACGGGGGAGTGGCGGGGAGCTGTTTTTT
NA	TRBV5-1	TRBJ2-7	NA	CASTTISYEQYF	TGCGCCAGCACGACTATTTCGTACGAGCAGTACTTC
NA	TRBV2	TRBJ2-5	TRBD1	CASSGNRGPIQETQYF	TGTGCCAGCAGTGGGAACAGGGGGCCGATCCAAGAGACCCAGTACTTC
NA	TRBV7-9	TRBJ2-7	TRBD2	CASSPGLASEQYF	TGTGCCAGCAGCCCGGGACTAGCGTCCGAGCAGTACTTC
NA	TRBV5-1	TRBJ2-5	TRBD1	CASSLGGPGGRETQYF	TGCGCCAGCAGCTTGGGGGGGCCAGGGGGACGAGAGACCCAGTACTTC
few	TRBV5-1	TRBJ2-7	TRBD2	CASTPREGGYEQYF	TGCGCCAGCACCCCCCGGGAGGGCGGGTACGAGCAGTACTTC
NA	TRBV7-2	TRBJ2-5	TRBD2	CASSPQRGTETQYF	TGTGCCAGCAGCCCTCAGCGGGGTACAGAGACCCAGTACTTC
NA	TRBV10-2	TRBJ2-7	NA	CASSVQDPYEQYF	TGCGCCAGCAGTGTGCAGGATCCCTACGAGCAGTACTTC
NA	TRBV6-5	TRBJ2-7	TRBD1	CASRGQGAYEQYF	TGTGCCAGCAGAGGACAGGGAGCCTACGAGCAGTACTTC
NA	TRBV6-6	TRBJ2-7	NA	CASSLTGAYEQYF	TGTGCCAGCAGTCTGACAGGCGCCTACGAGCAGTACTTC
NA	TRBV19	TRBJ2-1	NA	CASSTTRSSYNEQFF	TGTGCCAGTAGTACTACTAGGAGCTCCTACAATGAGCAGTTCTTC
NA	TRBV23-1	TRBJ2-3	NA	CASSQSGAGISPDTQYF	TGCGCCAGCAGTCAATCGGGGGCAGGGATCAGCCCAGATACGCAGTATTTT
NA	TRBV6-6	TRBJ2-5	NA	CASKHRGGTQYF	TGTGCCAGCAAGCACAGGGGGGGGACCCAGTACTTC
NA	TRBV30	TRBJ1-1	NA	CAWIRRERSTEAFF	TGTGCCTGGATTAGAAGGGAGAGGAGCACTGAAGCTTTCTTT
once	TRBV6-1	TRBJ1-4	NA	CASRGPNEKLFF	TGTGCCAGCAGGGGGCCTAATGAAAAACTGTTTTTT
NA	TRBV5-8	TRBJ2-5	NA	CASTFRGTETQYF	TGTGCCAGCACATTCAGGGGTACTGAGACCCAGTACTTC
NA	TRBV10-3	TRBJ2-2	NA	CAISESSDTGELFF	TGTGCCATCAGTGAGTCGAGCGACACCGGGGAGCTGTTTTTT
once	TRBV27	TRBJ2-5	NA	CASSYQPPGPGGETQYF	TGTGCCAGCAGTTACCAGCCTCCGGGACCCGGGGGAGAGACCCAGTACTTC
NA	TRBV6-5	TRBJ2-1	TRBD1	CASSQGQGSGNEQFF	TGTGCCAGCAGCCAGGGACAGGGGTCGGGGAATGAGCAGTTCTTC
few	TRBV5-4	TRBJ2-7	NA	CASSLVISGSYEQYF	TGTGCCAGCAGCTTGGTTATTAGCGGCTCCTACGAGCAGTACTTC
NA	TRBV7-6	TRBJ2-2	NA	CASSFGQHTGELFF	TGTGCCAGCAGCTTCGGACAGCACACCGGGGAGCTGTTTTTT
NA	TRBV5-6	TRBJ2-7	TRBD2	CASSTPGTSYEQYF	TGTGCCAGCAGCACACCCGGGACTAGCTACGAGCAGTACTTC
once	TRBV7-8	TRBJ2-2	NA	CASSWGVNTGELFF	TGTGCCAGCAGCTGGGGGGTGAACACCGGGGAGCTGTTTTTT
NA	TRBV10-3	TRBJ2-3	TRBD2	CAISGSGNTDTQYF	TGTGCCATCAGTGGTAGCGGGAACACAGATACGCAGTATTTT
NA	TRBV15	TRBJ2-5	TRBD2	CATSRVSGVEETQYF	TGTGCCACCAGCAGAGTCAGCGGGGTAGAAGAGACCCAGTACTTC
NA	TRBV2	TRBJ2-7	NA	CASTIMTSRSEQYF	TGTGCCAGTACCATAATGACTAGTAGATCCGAGCAGTACTTC
NA	TRBV29-1	TRBJ2-7	TRBD2	CSAATSGNREQYF	TGCAGCGCTGCGACTAGCGGGAATCGGGAGCAGTACTTC
NA	TRBV7-9	TRBJ1-1	NA	CASSLAGEAFF	TGTGCCAGCAGCCTTGCGGGTGAAGCTTTCTTT
NA	TRBV7-6	TRBJ2-2	NA	CASSQTGRELFF	TGTGCCAGCAGCCAAACAGGCCGGGAGCTGTTTTTT
NA	TRBV6-6	TRBJ2-7	TRBD1	CASSDLTGGSYEQYF	TGTGCCAGCAGTGACTTGACAGGGGGTTCCTACGAGCAGTACTTC
NA	TRBV5-5	TRBJ2-1	TRBD2	CASTLGGGRTYNEQFF	TGTGCCAGCACCCTCGGGGGGGGCCGGACCTACAATGAGCAGTTCTTC
NA	TRBV19	TRBJ2-7	TRBD1	CASSSQQGASYEQYF	TGTGCCAGTAGTTCTCAACAGGGGGCCTCCTACGAGCAGTACTTC
NA	TRBV15	TRBJ1-5	NA	CATSRRGDSNQPQHF	TGTGCCACCAGCAGACGGGGGGATAGCAATCAGCCCCAGCATTTT
once	TRBV5-1	TRBJ2-6	NA	CASSLYGRSGANVLTF	TGCGCCAGCAGCTTGTACGGTCGAAGTGGGGCCAACGTCCTGACTTTC
NA	TRBV5-1	TRBJ2-3	NA	CASSLVQATDTQYF	TGCGCCAGCAGCTTGGTACAGGCGACAGATACGCAGTATTTT
NA	TRBV28	TRBJ2-5	TRBD1	CASSFAGGRKTQYF	TGTGCCAGCAGTTTCGCAGGGGGACGAAAGACCCAGTACTTC
NA	TRBV19	TRBJ1-3	NA	CASSMRDFISGNTIYF	TGTGCCAGTAGTATGCGGGACTTCATCTCTGGAAACACCATATATTTT
NA	TRBV5-1	TRBJ2-7	TRBD1	CASSSGGPTYEQYF	TGCGCCAGCAGCTCAGGGGGCCCCACCTACGAGCAGTACTTC
NA	TRBV7-9	TRBJ1-2	NA	CASSLADRPYGYTF	TGTGCCAGCAGCTTAGCCGACAGGCCCTATGGCTACACCTTC
NA	TRBV6-5	TRBJ2-7	TRBD2	CASTTGGSSYEQYF	TGTGCCAGCACGACGGGAGGTTCTTCCTACGAGCAGTACTTC
once	TRBV2	TRBJ1-5	TRBD1	CASRGQDSNQPQHF	TGTGCCAGCAGGGGACAGGATAGCAATCAGCCCCAGCATTTT
NA	TRBV2	TRBJ2-6	NA	CASSDRVGANVLTF	TGTGCCAGCAGTGACAGGGTTGGGGCCAACGTCCTGACTTTC
NA	TRBV5-4	TRBJ2-1	NA	CASSLSGSNYNEQFF	TGTGCCAGCAGCTTGTCTGGCTCCAACTACAATGAGCAGTTCTTC
NA	TRBV5-8	TRBJ2-1	TRBD2	CASSLKRELNEQFF	TGTGCCAGCAGCTTGAAGCGGGAGCTCAATGAGCAGTTCTTC
NA	TRBV7-9	TRBJ2-1	NA	CASSLELPRIDEQFF	TGTGCCAGCAGCTTAGAACTACCCCGGATTGATGAGCAGTTCTTC
once	TRBV28	TRBJ2-7	NA	CASTGAYEQYF	TGTGCCAGCACAGGGGCCTACGAGCAGTACTTC
NA	TRBV18	TRBJ2-7	NA	CASSPLGDSRGYEQYF	TGTGCCAGCTCACCCCTAGGGGATAGCAGGGGTTACGAGCAGTACTTC
NA	TRBV7-9	TRBJ1-1	NA	CASSSDSNTEAFF	TGTGCCAGCAGCTCGGACTCGAACACTGAAGCTTTCTTT
NA	TRBV2	TRBJ2-5	TRBD1	CASSGQGAGETQYF	TGTGCCAGCAGTGGACAGGGGGCAGGGGAGACCCAGTACTTC
NA	TRBV18	TRBJ2-5	NA	CASSRRQQETQYF	TGTGCCAGCTCCCGCAGACAGCAAGAGACCCAGTACTTC
NA	TRBV2	TRBJ2-5	TRBD1	CASNGRGLVETQYF	TGTGCCAGCAACGGCAGGGGGCTTGTAGAGACCCAGTACTTC